A selection of T cell receptor beta chains follows, all from one sample in a study of vaccination effects on CD4 cells after COVID-19. The protocol was immunoSEQ multiplex PCR, while the TCRdb copy is restricted to in-frame clones and leaves out a portion. The data hold over 45,000 clones, with roughly 80% observed a single time. For these receptors, no antigen is known. Specimen: CD4+ T cells from PBMCs cultured without peptide, collected before COVID-19 vaccination. The origin of the receptors is a human donor who received a COVID-19 vaccine. Each CDR3 is given with its conserved first and last residue.

v_call	cdr3_aa
TRBV7-9	CASSSILDRGDGYTF
TRBV9	CASSLNIGETQYF
TRBV14	CASSHRALNSPLHF
TRBV7-2	CASSPIASTMYGYTF
TRBV7-2	CASSLARGYTF
TRBV28	CASSPRQATKGTEAFF
TRBV10-1	CASSDVLWGQGEQFF
TRBV5-1	CASSLKTGEDTQYF
TRBV28	CASAPNNYGYTF
TRBV30	CAWRAGGSYGYTF
TRBV9	CASSVLGSSSGNTIYF
TRBV19	CASRKQGAGEAFF
TRBV10-3	CAISETASNQPQHF
TRBV14	CASSPPTGRGRAGELFF
TRBV12-3/TRBV12-4	CASSLMGGVAFF
TRBV5-4	CASSFAGQETQYF